This passage covers 25 T cell receptor beta chains from one sample sequenced in a study of long-term antiretroviral therapy in people with HIV. At the survey level, the v3.0 immunoSEQ assay was run. The repertoire was sequenced with immunoSEQ multiplex PCR; TCRdb's copy has only in-frame clones and lacks some. The sample yields 15,000 or so clones, over 75% seen once. The material was unsorted PBMCs, obtained about 1.2 years before starting antiretroviral therapy. The receptors shown here come from a young man with HIV.

V gene TRBV6-1 combines with J gene TRBJ1-1; no definite D call. Germline V gene sequence: CDR1 MNHNS, CDR2 SASEGT. This CDR3 has 15 residues. Between the trimmed V and J ends, which lost 10 bases and 7 bases, there was a span of 25 bases. The CDR3 DNA sequence: TGTGCCATTAAATCGTCATCCTTCACCATGATTGAAGCTTTCTTT. Protein: CAIKSSSFTMIEAFF.

V usage is TRBV7-6 and J usage is TRBJ2-3, with TRBD2 matching over 8 bases. Germline assignment: CDR1 SGHVS and CDR2 FNYEAQ. CDR3 size: 15 residues. J gave up 4 bases and V 1 base, and 4 bases lay outside the gene matches. Here the CDR3 reads CASSLGASGPDTQYF. CDR3 bases: TGTGCCAGCAGCTTAGGGGCTAGCGGGCCAGATACGCAGTATTTT.

The chain combines TRBV21-1 with TRBJ2-1; the DNA was not used to check the table's D call, TRBD2. TRBV21-1 is recorded as a pseudogene. The CDR3 totals 15 residues. The CDR3 reads CASSKGGGLYNEQFF. CDR3 DNA sequence: TGTGCCAGCAGCAAAGGAGGAGGACTGTACAATGAGCAGTTCTTC.

This clone was observed once. The chain employs TRBV28 and TRBJ1-1; weak D call: TRBD1 (5 bases). Trimming stripped 1 base from V and 7 bases from J, with 10 bases between. CDR1 and CDR2 from the germline V gene are MDHEN and SYDVKM. CDR3 length: 13 amino acids. CDR3 coding DNA: TGTGCCAGCAGTTTATCCAGGGCCGTTGAAGCTTTCTTT. This codes for CASSLSRAVEAFF.

The chain couples TRBV6-5 to TRBJ2-7, with D possibly called TRBD1 or TRBD2 (5 bases each). The V end was cut by 11 bases, the J end by 5 bases, with 19 bases between. CDR3 length equals 13 residues. Germline V gene lookup returns CDR1 MNHEY and CDR2 SVGAGI. CDR3 coding DNA: TGTGCCGCGAGGGGCGAGTTATTCGACGAGCAGTACTTC. This gives the protein CAARGELFDEQYF.

This chain uses TRBV4-1 with TRBJ2-7; D is tentatively TRBD1 or TRBD2 (5 bases each). V was clipped by 2 bases and J by 3 bases, with 14 bases between them. The germline gives CDR1 MGHRA, CDR2 YSYEKL. This CDR3 has 15 amino acids. CDR3 sequence (DNA): TGCGCCAGCAGCCAATTTGCCGGGGCCCTCTACGAGCAGTACTTC. Its protein product is CASSQFAGALYEQYF.

CDR3 residues: CASSLGGVGTEAFF. The CDR3 DNA sequence: TGTGCCAGCAGCTTGGGTGGGGTAGGGACTGAAGCTTTCTTT. The V gene is TRBV5-4, the J gene TRBJ1-1, with D unresolved. The V gene's germline CDR1 is SGHNT and CDR2 YYREEE (reference sequence). CDR3 size: 14 residues. Trimming took off 0 bases at V and 5 bases at J, with 11 bases between the two ends.

This clone has only one observation. The rearrangement uses TRBV5-1 and TRBJ1-1, with D uncertain. This CDR3 is 14 amino acids long. Germline values: CDR1 SGHRS, CDR2 YFSETQ. Trimming pared 1 base from V and 4 bases from J, leaving 11 bases between. The CDR3 loop reads CASSLRLYPTEAFF. For the CDR3, the DNA is TGCGCCAGCAGCTTGCGCTTATACCCCACTGAAGCTTTCTTT.

The chain couples TRBV6-1 to TRBJ2-3; perhaps D is TRBD1 or TRBD2 (5 bases each). Germline V gives CDR1 MNHNS, CDR2 SASEGT. V lost 0 bases and J lost 4, with 11 bases in between. This CDR3 is built from 15 residues. The CDR3, as DNA: TGTGCCAGCAGTGAAGCCGACGGGGCCGCAGATACGCAGTATTTT. This codes for CASSEADGAADTQYF.

This chain links TRBV6-1 with TRBJ1-5; D is uncertain. The CDR3 has 15 amino acids. Trimming stripped 4 bases from V and 0 bases from J, with 10 bases between. CDR1 is MNHNS and CDR2 is SASEGT in the germline V gene. The CDR3 protein is CASSVVTYSNQPQHF. The CDR3 nucleotides read TGTGCCAGCAGTGTGGTCACTTATAGCAATCAGCCCCAGCATTTT.

The gene calls are TRBV5-4 and TRBJ1-6; D not certain. Germline CDR1 and CDR2: SGHNT and YYREEE (reference sequence). The V gene lost 1 base and the J gene lost 7 bases, with 6 bases spanning the gap. This CDR3 region has 13 residues. The CDR3 nucleotides are TGTGCCAGCAGCTTGATAGGGAATTCACCCCTCCACTTT. It translates to CASSLIGNSPLHF.

A word on this clone: An end of the junction differs from the germline gene, which may be a read error. This chain connects TRBV30 to TRBJ1-1; tentative D call: TRBD1 (5 bases). CDR1 GTSNPN and CDR2 SVGIG come from the germline V gene (reference sequence). This CDR3 is built from 12 residues. This chain's CDR3 is CAWTEAGGLASF. CDR3 nucleotides: TGTGCCTGGACTGAGGCGGGGGGTCTAGCCTCCTTT.

This rearrangement joins TRBV9 to TRBJ1-1, with 8 bases identical to TRBD1. This CDR3 comprises 15 residues. Germline CDR1 and CDR2: SGDLS and YYNGEE. Losses at the gene ends were 0 bases for V and 5 bases for J; bases not matched to a gene: 6. The CDR3 protein is CASSVATGGLTEAFF. CDR3 sequence (DNA): TGTGCCAGCAGCGTAGCTACAGGGGGTTTGACTGAAGCTTTCTTT. The full variable domain, with the rest looked up from reference TRBV9 and TRBJ1-1, is DSGVTQTPKHLITATGQRVTLRCSPRSGDLSVYWYQQSLDQGLQFLIQYYNGEERAKGNILERFSAQQFPDLHSELNLSSLELGDSALYFCASSVATGGLTEAFFGQGTRLTVV.

This chain uses TRBV9 with TRBJ2-3; D possibly matches TRBD1 or TRBD2 (6 bases each). With 3 bases removed from V and 2 bases from J, the gap between germline ends came to 19 bases. Germline-derived CDR1 and CDR2 are SGDLS and YYNGEE. The CDR3 runs to 17 residues. DNA of the CDR3: TGTGCCAGCAGCGCTCTGGTGGGGGCGGGATTCACAGATACGCAGTATTTT. Amino acid sequence: CASSALVGAGFTDTQYF.

The V gene is TRBV6-5, the J gene TRBJ2-7; D gene ambiguous. V gave up 8 bases and J gave up 3 bases, with 11 bases separating them. Germline CDR1 is MNHEY and CDR2 is SVGAGI. The CDR3 loop spans 12 amino acids. The CDR3 here is CASSLGLYEQYF. CDR3 coding DNA: TGTGCCAGCTCTCTTGGCCTCTACGAGCAGTACTTC.

The chain couples TRBV28 to TRBJ2-5, with a tentative D call TRBD1 (5 bases). V was cut by 3 bases and J by 1 base, with 9 bases left in between. The length of the CDR3 is 14 residues. Germline V gene data show CDR1 as MDHEN and CDR2 as SYDVKM. For the CDR3, the DNA is TGTGCCAGCAGTTTGCAGGGTTCCCAAGAGACCCAGTACTTC. It specifies CASSLQGSQETQYF.

The chain joins TRBV30 to TRBJ1-5, with a tentative D call TRBD1 (5 bases). Looked up from germline, CDR1 is GTSNPN and CDR2 is SVGIG (reference sequence). There are 18 residues in the CDR3. V was shortened by 2 bases and J by 1 base, with 21 bases between the two germline ends. CDR3 DNA sequence: TGTGCCTGGAGTTCCGGGACCCGACAACCCCACAGCAATCAGCCCCAGCATTTT. Translating it yields CAWSSGTRQPHSNQPQHF. Combining the CDR3 with reference TRBV30 and TRBJ1-5 gives the whole variable domain SQTIHQWPATLVQPVGSPLSLECTVEGTSNPNLYWYRQAAGRGLQLLFYSVGIGQISSEVPQNLSASRPQDRQFILSSKKLLLSDSGFYLCAWSSGTRQPHSNQPQHFGDGTRLSIL.

The chain links TRBV12-5 to TRBJ1-1, with D possibly matching TRBD1 (5 bases). The length of the CDR3 is 17 residues. Germline CDR1 and CDR2: LGHNT and FRNRAP. Trimming removed 0 bases from V and 3 bases from J, with 17 bases in between. CDR3 DNA: TGTGCTAGTGGTTTGGTTACCGGCGGGGGAGGGGACACTGAAGCTTTCTTT. Its translation is CASGLVTGGGGDTEAFF. Filled out from reference TRBV12-5 and TRBJ1-1, the complete variable domain reads DARVTQTPRHKVTEMGQEVTMRCQPILGHNTVFWYRQTMMQGLELLAYFRNRAPLDDSGMPKDRFSAEMPDATLATLKIQPSEPRDSAVYFCASGLVTGGGGDTEAFFGQGTRLTVV.

This clone is a singleton in its sample. The genes are TRBV23-1 and TRBJ2-7; possibly TRBD1 for D (6 bases). TRBV23-1 counts as an open reading frame of uncertain function. V lost 4 bases and J 1 base, leaving 8 bases between the germline ends. The CDR3 consists of 13 residues. The CDR3 nucleotides are TGCGCCAGCAGTCTAGGACAGTCCTACGAGCAGTACTTC. This codes for CASSLGQSYEQYF.

Only a few counts were recorded for this clone. The V and J genes are TRBV7-9 and TRBJ2-2; D is unclear. The CDR3 runs 13 residues. V lost 0 bases, J lost 8 bases, and 7 bases lay in between. Per germline, CDR1 SEHNR and CDR2 FQNEAQ (reference sequence). The CDR3, as DNA: TGTGCCAGCAGCTTAGCAGCTCATGGGGAGCTGTTTTTT. It encodes CASSLAAHGELFF.

The J gene is TRBJ2-3, the V gene TRBV4-3; TRBD2 agrees at 12 bases. Looked up from germline, CDR1 is LGHNA and CDR2 is YSLEER. V shed 3 bases, J shed 5 bases, and the junction held 9 bases outside the gene matches. There are 17 residues in the CDR3. CDR3 sequence (DNA): TGCGCCAGCAGCCAGAATCGACTAGCGGGAGTGGGAGATACGCAGTATTTT. Its protein product is CASSQNRLAGVGDTQYF.

This sequence joins TRBV15 and TRBJ2-6, with unresolved D. CDR3 length equals 15 residues. V was pared by 0 bases and J by 0 bases, with 3 bases between. Germline V gene sequence: CDR1 LNHNV, CDR2 YYDKDF (reference sequence). Here the CDR3 reads CATSRDNSGANVLTF. The CDR3, as DNA: TGTGCCACCAGCAGAGACAACTCTGGGGCCAACGTCCTGACTTTC.

The chain employs TRBV7-2 and TRBJ2-7; possibly TRBD1 for D (6 bases). The ends were cut back, 8 bases at V and 2 bases at J, with 16 bases in the middle. This CDR3 region has 14 residues. The germline CDR1 and CDR2 sequences are SGHTA and FQGNSA. The CDR3 region is CASSNSGDTYEQYF. The CDR3 DNA sequence: TGTGCCAGCTCAAACAGTGGGGACACCTACGAGCAGTACTTC.

This clone was counted a single time. V gene TRBV9 combines with J gene TRBJ1-2, with unresolved D. This CDR3 has 10 residues. CDR1 SGDLS and CDR2 YYNGEE come from the germline V gene. Trimming left V 3 bases short and J 7 bases short, with 4 bases between. The DNA of the CDR3 is TGTGCCAGCAGCGGGGCTGGCTACACCTTC. Protein: CASSGAGYTF.

In this sample, this clone turned up a few times. The CDR3 sequence: CASSGETGVNTYEQYF. DNA for the CDR3: TGTGCCAGCAGCGGAGAGACAGGAGTCAACACCTACGAGCAGTACTTC. V gene TRBV5-6 combines with J gene TRBJ2-7; perhaps TRBD1 as D (6 bases). With 4 bases removed from V and 2 bases from J, the gap between germline ends came to 19 bases. Germline V gene lookup returns CDR1 SGHDT and CDR2 YYEEEE. CDR3 length equals 16 residues. Looking up the rest from reference TRBV5-6 and TRBJ2-7 gives the full variable domain: DAGVTQSPTHLIKTRGQQVTLRCSPKSGHDTVSWYQQALGQGPQFIFQYYEEEERQRGNFPDRFSGHQFPNYSSELNVNALLLGDSALYLCASSGETGVNTYEQYFGPGTRLTVT.